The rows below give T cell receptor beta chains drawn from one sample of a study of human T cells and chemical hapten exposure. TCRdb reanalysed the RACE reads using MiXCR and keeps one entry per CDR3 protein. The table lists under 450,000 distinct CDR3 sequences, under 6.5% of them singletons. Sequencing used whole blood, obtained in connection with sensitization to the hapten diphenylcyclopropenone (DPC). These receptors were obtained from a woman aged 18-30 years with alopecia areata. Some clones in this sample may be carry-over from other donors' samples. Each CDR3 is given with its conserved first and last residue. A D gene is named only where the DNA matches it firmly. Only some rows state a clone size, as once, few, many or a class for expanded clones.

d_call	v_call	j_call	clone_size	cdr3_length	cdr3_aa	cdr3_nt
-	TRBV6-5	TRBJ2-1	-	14	CASSYSPGENEQFF	TGTGCCAGCAGTTACTCTCCAGGGGAGAATGAGCAGTTCTTC
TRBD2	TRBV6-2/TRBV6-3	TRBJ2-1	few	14	CASRASGRSYEQFF	TGTGCCAGCAGGGCCAGCGGGAGGAGTTATGAGCAGTTCTTC
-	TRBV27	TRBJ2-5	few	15	CASSLTRGLQETQYF	TGTGCCAGCAGTTTAACCCGAGGATTACAAGAGACCCAGTACTTC
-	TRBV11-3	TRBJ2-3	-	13	CASSTPPTDTQYF	TGTGCCAGCAGCACTCCCCCCACAGATACGCAGTATTTT
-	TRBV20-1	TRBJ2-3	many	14	CSAATRVSTDTQYF	TGCAGTGCCGCAACTAGGGTTAGCACAGATACGCAGTATTTT
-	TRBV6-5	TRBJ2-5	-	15	CASSYRYSDAETQYF	TGTGCCAGCAGTTACAGGTACAGCGACGCCGAGACCCAGTACTTC
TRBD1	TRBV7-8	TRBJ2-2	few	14	CASSSQTGGRELFF	TGTGCCAGCAGCTCCCAGACAGGGGGCAGGGAGCTGTTTTTT
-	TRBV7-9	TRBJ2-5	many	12	CASSLAGETQYF	TGTGCCAGCAGCTTAGCAGGAGAGACCCAGTACTTC
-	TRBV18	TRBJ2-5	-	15	CASSRAKTAIETQYF	TGTGCCAGCTCACGGGCGAAGACAGCTATTGAGACCCAGTACTTC
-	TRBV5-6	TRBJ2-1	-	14	CASSLVSYYNEQFF	TGTGCCAGCAGCTTGGTTTCCTACTACAATGAGCAGTTCTTC
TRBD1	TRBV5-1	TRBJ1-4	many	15	CASSSWTGGSEKLFF	TGCGCCAGCAGCTCCTGGACAGGAGGGAGTGAAAAACTGTTTTTT
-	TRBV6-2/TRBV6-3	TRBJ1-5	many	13	CASFQGGNQPQHF	TGTGCCAGCTTCCAGGGCGGCAATCAGCCCCAGCATTTT
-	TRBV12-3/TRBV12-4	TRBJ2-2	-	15	CASSLGQVRAGELFF	TGTGCCAGCAGTTTAGGGCAGGTGCGAGCCGGGGAGCTGTTTTTT
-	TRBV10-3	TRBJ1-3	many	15	CAISPTGDSGNTIYF	TGTGCCATCAGCCCTACAGGCGACTCTGGAAACACCATATATTTT
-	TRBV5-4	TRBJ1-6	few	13	CASSLRTGSPLHF	TGTGCCAGCAGCTTAAGGACGGGGTCACCCCTCCACTTT
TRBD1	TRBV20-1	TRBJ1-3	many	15	CSARGQGASGNTIYF	TGCAGTGCTAGAGGACAGGGGGCGAGCGGAAACACCATATATTTT
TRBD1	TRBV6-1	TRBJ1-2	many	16	CASSPQLGQGAYGYTF	TGTGCCAGCAGTCCCCAATTGGGACAGGGGGCGTATGGCTACACCTTC
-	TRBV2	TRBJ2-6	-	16	CASSLGVPSGANVLTF	TGTGCCAGCAGTTTAGGGGTTCCATCTGGGGCCAACGTCCTGACTTTC
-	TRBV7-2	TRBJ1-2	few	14	CASRRTGVLYGYTF	TGTGCCAGCCGCCGAACAGGAGTTTTATATGGCTACACCTTC
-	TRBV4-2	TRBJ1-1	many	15	CASSQDNQLNTEAFF	TGTGCCAGCAGCCAAGATAACCAGTTGAACACTGAAGCTTTCTTT
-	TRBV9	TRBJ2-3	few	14	CASSPRQITDTQYF	TGTGCCAGCAGCCCCCGACAGATCACAGATACGCAGTATTTT
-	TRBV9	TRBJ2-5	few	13	CASSGGAWETQYF	TGTGCCAGCAGCGGGGGGGCTTGGGAGACCCAGTACTTC
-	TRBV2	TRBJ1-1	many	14	CASSVSLSGTEAFF	TGTGCCAGCAGTGTCTCCCTTAGCGGCACTGAAGCTTTCTTT
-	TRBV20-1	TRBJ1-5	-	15	CSARNGGKPYQPQHF	TGCAGTGCTAGAAATGGAGGGAAACCCTATCAGCCCCAGCATTTT
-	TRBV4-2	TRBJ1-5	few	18	CASSQLRGAWGSNQPQHF	TGTGCCAGCAGCCAACTGCGGGGGGCCTGGGGTAGCAATCAGCCCCAGCATTTT
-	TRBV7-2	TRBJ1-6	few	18	CASSLLRGGGPYNSPLHF	TGTGCCAGCAGCCTACTCCGGGGCGGGGGCCCCTATAATTCACCCCTCCACTTT
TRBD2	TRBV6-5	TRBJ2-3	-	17	CASSLGLAGASTDTQYF	TGTGCCAGCAGCCTGGGACTAGCGGGGGCGAGCACAGATACGCAGTATTTT
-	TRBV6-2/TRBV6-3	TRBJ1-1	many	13	CASSGSENTEAFF	TGTGCCAGCAGTGGGTCAGAGAACACTGAAGCTTTCTTT
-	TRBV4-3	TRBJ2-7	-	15	CASSQGPGITYEQYF	TGCGCCAGCAGCCAAGGACCGGGAATAACCTACGAGCAGTACTTC
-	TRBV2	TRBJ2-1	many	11	CASSDYNEQFF	TGTGCCAGCAGTGACTACAATGAGCAGTTCTTC
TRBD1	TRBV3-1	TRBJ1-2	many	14	CASSTGQGNYGYTF	TGTGCCAGCAGCACGGGACAGGGGAACTATGGCTACACCTTC
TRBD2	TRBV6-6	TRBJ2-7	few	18	CASSYPPASGGSSYEQYF	TGTGCCAGCAGTTACCCTCCGGCTAGCGGGGGATCCTCCTACGAGCAGTACTTC
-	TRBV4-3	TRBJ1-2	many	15	CASSQDSSGSYGYTF	TGCGCCAGCAGCCAAGATTCTTCAGGGAGCTATGGCTACACCTTC
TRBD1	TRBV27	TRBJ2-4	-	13	CASSLHRGNIQYF	TGTGCCAGCAGTCTTCACAGGGGCAACATTCAGTACTTC
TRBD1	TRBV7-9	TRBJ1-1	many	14	CASSLGQQNTEAFF	TGTGCCAGCAGCTTGGGACAGCAGAACACTGAAGCTTTCTTT
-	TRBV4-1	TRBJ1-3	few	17	CASSQTPGAGSGNTIYF	TGCGCCAGCAGCCAAACCCCTGGGGCAGGCTCTGGAAACACCATATATTTT
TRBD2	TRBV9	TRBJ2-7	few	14	CASSGGLAGHEQYF	TGTGCCAGCAGCGGTGGACTAGCGGGGCACGAGCAGTACTTC
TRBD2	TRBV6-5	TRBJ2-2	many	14	CASRRPSGSGELFF	TGTGCCAGCAGGAGGCCTAGCGGAAGCGGGGAGCTGTTTTTT
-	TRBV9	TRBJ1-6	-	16	CASSAEGGVLNSPLHF	TGTGCCAGCAGCGCCGAAGGGGGAGTCTTAAATTCACCCCTCCACTTT
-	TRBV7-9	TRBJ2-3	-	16	CASSLAQGAYTDTQYF	TGTGCCAGCAGCTTAGCGCAGGGCGCCTACACAGATACGCAGTATTTT
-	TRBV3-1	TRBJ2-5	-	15	CASSQGTVSQETQYF	TGTGCCAGCAGCCAAGGAACCGTCTCCCAAGAGACCCAGTACTTC